The source of this T cell receptor (beta chain) is a study of shared clonotypes between healthy human individuals. The method was immunoSEQ multiplex PCR; TCRdb's version includes in-frame clones alone and lacks a portion of them. The sample has 2,500,000 or so clones, 93% seen once. Sequencing was performed on naive CD4+ T cells from PBMCs. Regarding subset: CD45RA+ positively selected. The origin of this receptor is a man aged 18 to 29 in good health. Some clones in this sample may be carry-over from other donors' samples.

The chain's CDR3 is CASKSSVGKIFNEQYF. CDR3 sequence (DNA): TGTGCCAGCAAATCGAGTGTGGGGAAAATTTTCAACGAGCAGTACTTC. J is TRBJ2-7 and V is TRBV2; D uncertain. The ends were cut back, 7 bases at V and 5 bases at J, with 24 bases in the middle. Germline CDR1 reads SNHLY; CDR2 reads FYNNEI. The CDR3 consists of 16 residues.